The present TCR beta chain was sequenced within a study of beta chain features in type 1 diabetes (dated by TCRdb to the late 2010s). In terms of the full investigation: No differences in mean age, gender distribution, total cell number or subset yield were found between patients and healthy donors. Whereas all 30 or so donors provided naive and central memory subsets, regulatory and stem cell-like memory subsets were isolated from just 8 patients and roughly 8 healthy donors. The study compared TCRB repertoires of sorted circulating CD4+ T cell subsets between recently diagnosed type 1 diabetes patients and matched healthy donors. A total of 107,917,701 sorted cells were examined across all samples, and the number of cells per subset was strongly correlated with RNA yield.

The High Capacity cDNA Reverse Transcription Kit was used to reverse transcribe all of the isolated RNA, meaning that expressed TCRB transcripts were what got sequenced. Naive, central memory and regulatory T cell samples underwent deep immunoSEQ sequencing, averaging roughly 3.4 million total reads per sample. Sorted cells were lysed in RLT buffer and RNA was extracted with DNase-treated RNeasy Micro or Mini kits, depending on cell number. Each cell subset was processed on its own to prevent cross-contamination, while patient and healthy donor samples were processed together. The immunoSEQ multiplex PCR was used to amplify TCRB sequences from cDNA, yielding 87-bp fragments that span the CDR3 region. Amplicons were sequenced on the Illumina HiSeq platform. From the authors' description of their analysis: Synthetic template baselines were used to correct PCR bias computationally, reads within Hamming distance 2 were collapsed together, and singletons that could not be merged were discarded. Reads were aligned to IMGT to assign V, D and J genes, CDR3 length, and insertions or deletions at six rearrangement sites. Within each subset, clonotype counts were normalized to sorted cell number, after which true diversity and Gini coefficients were computed with the tcR R package. The overlap coefficient, calculated on TCRB nucleotide sequences, was used to quantify repertoire sharing. TCRdb carries this immuneACCESS record with in-frame sequences only. Its versions omit some clonotypes, under half of them owing to an unresolved V gene in the studies checked, with the rest unexplained. The DNA gave D and trimming, while V, J and clone size come from that table. In this sample the table shows 120,000 to 150,000 clones, approximately 52% of which occur a single time. The top ten constitute under 0.45% of the sample.

Broader findings and caveats from the paper: A moderate but significant shortening of TCRB CDR3 length was observed in type 1 diabetes patients in all four CD4+ subsets. Because the HLA sub-analyses included only small numbers of individuals, any influence of HLA type on TCRB rearrangement was left unresolved. Because cDNA rather than genomic DNA was sequenced, highly expressing activated cells could have been over-represented, although no difference in activation and CD3 levels was found between groups. Patients with type 1 diabetes made fewer insertions and deleted more nucleotides at VDJ recombination sites, implying thymic rearrangement abnormalities. Naive, central memory and regulatory TCRB repertoires appeared to be more alike among patients than among healthy donors. PCR might favor shorter templates, but patient and control samples were amplified and corrected together, so any skew would affect both groups equally.

Including cysteine and phenylalanine, the CDR3 has 14 amino acids. Here the CDR3 DNA is all that survives: 42 bases in frame from base 1. Via the germline V gene, CDR1 is MDHEN and CDR2 SYDVKM. Unmatched junction bases come to 11, with V trimmed by 8 bases and J by 7 bases. Concerning this clone itself: Its recognized antigen is unknown. No much larger clone exists at a distance of one base, and base qualities are not known.

Each donor gave one peripheral blood draw, approximately 120 mL on average, collected into heparinised tubes. Naive, central memory, regulatory and stem cell-like memory CD4+ T cells were sorted on a BD FACSAria II using a panel including CD45RO, CCR7, CD25, CD127, CD95 and CD27. Purity was above 95% for every sorted population. PBMCs were separated immediately by Lymphoprep density gradient centrifugation and were stained directly, without being cultured. So that batch effects would be minimized, each experiment stained and sorted samples in pairs, pairing one healthy donor with one patient. The receptor comes from a man aged 18 to 35 in good health. The V and J segments used are TRBV28 and TRBJ2-7; TRBD1 matches 10 bases in the middle. The material sequenced was Tregs from blood. This specimen's cell subset or site label, interpreted: regulatory CD4+ T cells. At the DNA level, the sequence is TGTGCCAGCGTCCGGGACAGGGGACTGGAGGAGCAGTACTTC. This gives the protein CASVRDRGLEEQYF.